The clone carrying this T cell receptor (beta chain) was seen a few times. Its antigen is not known. The data were taken from a study of spatial heterogeneity in lung cancer. At the level of the study: Each unique TCR and UMI combination was seen more than ten times on average in raw reads. Study findings and constraints: In tumors, expanded intratumoral alpha and beta TCR counts tracked mutation counts.

Germline trimming cut 6 bases from V and 0 bases from J; bases unmatched to any gene: 5. The CDR3 has 15 amino acids. TCR cDNA molecules were tagged individually, and each one carried a unique molecular identifier. TCRdb re-called the 5' RACE reads with MiXCR, one entry per CDR3 protein. The table has approximately 11,000 distinct CDR3 sequences, 5.1% seen once. The time point: sample taken at primary tumor resection. Unsorted whole RNA of tumor, nontumor lung or frozen PBMC was sequenced. This chain joins TRBV12-3 or TRBV12-4 and TRBJ1-5; 7 nucleotides match TRBD1. This receptor was obtained from a male donor with early-stage non-small cell lung cancer. This specimen consisted of lung tumor tissue, obtained at surgery. For the CDR3, the DNA is TGTGCCAGCAGGAGACAGGGAGGTAGCAATCAGCCCCAGCATTTT. Amino acids: CASRRQGGSNQPQHF.